This note documents a single T cell receptor beta chain sequence. The target antigen is unknown. This specimen comes from a study of chemoradiotherapy in HPV16-positive cancers. Study overall: Candidate HPV-specific clones and shared TCR motifs came from two HPV16-positive patients. Points from the study as a whole: Non-HPV-specific T cells did not expand in tumors during treatment, whereas candidate HPV-specific clones and E7-related motifs did.

The CDR3 covers 16 residues. In germline, CDR1 is SNHLY, CDR2 FYNNEI. Trimming took off 2 bases at V and 7 bases at J, with 15 bases between the two ends. Only in-frame clones appear in the TCRdb table, and some are missing; sequencing was by immunoSEQ multiplex PCR. The sample comprises approximately 34,000 clones, about 89% of which are singletons, and more than 3% rests with the top ten. Over chemoradiotherapy, repertoires were sampled more than once. This chain joins TRBV2 and TRBJ1-6, with TRBD1 as a possible D gene (6 bases). This specimen consisted of blood, obtained from a patient who underwent chemoradiotherapy. The receptor was derived from a human donor with HPV-associated anogenital cancer. The CDR3 protein is CASSESRGTTNSPLHF. The CDR3 bases are TGTGCCAGCAGTGAAAGCAGGGGTACTACCAATTCACCCCTCCACTTT.